The rows below give T cell receptor beta chains drawn from one sample of a study of cytomegalovirus exposure and HLA in healthy donors. Clones were read by immunoSEQ multiplex PCR, and TCRdb kept only the in-frame ones, dropping some. The sample records roughly 130,000 clones, approximately 8.8% being singletons. Specimen: PBMCs. These receptors were taken from a man between 35 and 55 years old in good health and CMV-seronegative. The CDR3 runs from the conserved cysteine through the conserved F or W. A D gene is named only where the DNA matches it firmly. A row's size may be missing; if present it is once, few, many or a size class.

V	J	D	length	size	DNA	CDR3
TRBV6-5	TRBJ2-7	-	13	-	TGTGCCAGCAGCCACCCGGTCACAGGTGAGCAGTACTTC	CASSHPVTGEQYF
TRBV19	TRBJ1-1	-	15	-	TGTGCCACCAAAAGAGCCCCTGAGAGGAACACTGAAGCTTTCTTT	CATKRAPERNTEAFF
TRBV30	TRBJ2-3	TRBD2	14	-	TGTGCCTGGAGTGGGAAAGCGGGGACAGATACGCAGTATTTT	CAWSGKAGTDTQYF
TRBV6-1	TRBJ1-2	-	14	few	TGTGCCAGCTCACCCGGGACAAATAACTATGGCTACACCTTC	CASSPGTNNYGYTF
TRBV19	TRBJ2-3	TRBD2	15	few	TGTGCCAGTAGGTTCTGGCTAGCGGGGACAGATACGCAGTATTTT	CASRFWLAGTDTQYF
TRBV11-2	TRBJ1-2	-	12	few	TGTGCCAGCAGCTTACAGGGCTATGGCTACACCTTC	CASSLQGYGYTF
TRBV6-5	TRBJ1-5	TRBD1	15	-	TGTGCCAGCAGAGACGGACAGGGGAGTCATCAGCCCCAGCATTTT	CASRDGQGSHQPQHF
TRBV13	TRBJ2-7	TRBD1	14	few	TGTGCCAGCAGCACCCTCGGGACAGGCTACGAGCAGTACTTC	CASSTLGTGYEQYF
TRBV7-3	TRBJ2-7	TRBD2	14	-	TGTGCCAGCAGGCTAGCGGGAGGCTACGAGGAGCAGTACTTC	CASRLAGGYEEQYF
TRBV15	TRBJ2-4	-	15	-	TGTGCCACCAGCAGAGAGGGGGCGGGCAAAAACATTCAGTACTTC	CATSREGAGKNIQYF
TRBV19	TRBJ1-2	-	15	-	TGTGCCAGTAGTATCCGGGGGGAGATTAACTATGGCTACACCTTC	CASSIRGEINYGYTF
TRBV7-6	TRBJ2-2	TRBD1	17	-	TGTGCCAGCAGCCGACCGGGGACAGGGGGCGGGACCGGGGAGCTGTTTTTT	CASSRPGTGGGTGELFF
TRBV27	TRBJ2-6	-	15	-	TGTGCCAGCAGTCCCCGGGGGTCCGGGGCCAACGTCCTGACTTTC	CASSPRGSGANVLTF
TRBV5-1	TRBJ2-5	TRBD2	15	-	TGCGCCAGCAGCATCTGGACTAGCGGGCAAGAGACCCAGTACTTC	CASSIWTSGQETQYF
TRBV5-6	TRBJ1-3	-	15	-	TGTGCCAGCAGCTTGGGGGCAGGGCTAGGAAACACCATATATTTT	CASSLGAGLGNTIYF
TRBV10-3	TRBJ1-1	TRBD1	14	few	TGTGCCATCAGTGAGCCCAAACAGGGGACTGAAGCTTTCTTT	CAISEPKQGTEAFF
TRBV6-5	TRBJ2-7	-	14	once	TGTGCCAGCAGTTCCCTCGTTAGTTCCTACGAGCAGTACTTC	CASSSLVSSYEQYF
TRBV15	TRBJ1-2	-	13	few	TGTGCCACCAGCAGAGAAAGGGCAGGGGGCTACACCTTC	CATSRERAGGYTF
TRBV6-1	TRBJ1-4	-	17	-	TGTGCCAGCAGTGAAGGCGACGACAGGAGATATAATGAAAAACTGTTTTTT	CASSEGDDRRYNEKLFF
TRBV10-1	TRBJ2-1	-	17	-	TGCGCCAGCAGTGATACCAACTTTGGCCGGGGATACAATGAGCAGTTCTTC	CASSDTNFGRGYNEQFF
TRBV11-3	TRBJ2-7	TRBD1	14	few	TGTGCCAGCAGCCCCACTCAGGGGGATAACGAGCAGTACTTC	CASSPTQGDNEQYF
TRBV1	TRBJ2-7	-	16	-	TGCACCAGCAGCCAAGGTCTCGGGACTAGAGACTACGAGCAGTACTTC	CTSSQGLGTRDYEQYF
TRBV4-3	TRBJ2-7	-	15	-	TGCGCCAGCAGCCAAGTGGAGGGGGCTCCCTACGAGCAGTACTTC	CASSQVEGAPYEQYF
TRBV7-9	TRBJ2-7	-	12	few	TGTGCCAGCAGCTTAGCCAGGGGCGAGCAGTACTTC	CASSLARGEQYF
TRBV19	TRBJ1-6	TRBD1	15	-	TGTGCCAGTAGTATCTCAGGGGGCTATAATTCACCCCTCCACTTT	CASSISGGYNSPLHF
TRBV27	TRBJ2-7	-	11	few	TGTGCCAGCGGATCAGGGAACGAGCAGTACTTC	CASGSGNEQYF
TRBV29-1	TRBJ1-2	-	16	few	TGCAGCGTTGAATTCATGGGTTTTGGCAGGGTTTCTGGCTACACCTTC	CSVEFMGFGRVSGYTF
TRBV2	TRBJ1-1	TRBD1	15	-	TGTGCCAGCTCTAATCCGGGACAGACGAACACTGAAGCTTTCTTT	CASSNPGQTNTEAFF
TRBV4-1	TRBJ2-6	-	15	few	TGCGCCAGCAGCCAAGCAGGTGCTGGGGCCAACGTCCTGACTTTC	CASSQAGAGANVLTF
TRBV5-1	TRBJ1-4	-	15	-	TGCGCCAGCAGCTTGGGAGCCAGGGCTGATGAAAAACTGTTTTTT	CASSLGARADEKLFF
TRBV11-3	TRBJ2-5	TRBD2	14	few	TGTGCCAGCAGCTTAGACGGAGAGCGGGGGACCCAGTACTTC	CASSLDGERGTQYF
TRBV7-8	TRBJ2-2	TRBD1	15	-	TGTGCCAGCAGCTTAGTGACAGGGGACACCGGGGAGCTGTTTTTT	CASSLVTGDTGELFF
TRBV25-1	TRBJ2-1	-	13	-	TGTGCCAGCAGTGGAGGGATTAGCGGTGAGCAGTTCTTC	CASSGGISGEQFF
TRBV5-1	TRBJ1-1	-	15	few	TGCGCCAGCAGCCCTGGACACGGGTCGGACACTGAAGCTTTCTTT	CASSPGHGSDTEAFF